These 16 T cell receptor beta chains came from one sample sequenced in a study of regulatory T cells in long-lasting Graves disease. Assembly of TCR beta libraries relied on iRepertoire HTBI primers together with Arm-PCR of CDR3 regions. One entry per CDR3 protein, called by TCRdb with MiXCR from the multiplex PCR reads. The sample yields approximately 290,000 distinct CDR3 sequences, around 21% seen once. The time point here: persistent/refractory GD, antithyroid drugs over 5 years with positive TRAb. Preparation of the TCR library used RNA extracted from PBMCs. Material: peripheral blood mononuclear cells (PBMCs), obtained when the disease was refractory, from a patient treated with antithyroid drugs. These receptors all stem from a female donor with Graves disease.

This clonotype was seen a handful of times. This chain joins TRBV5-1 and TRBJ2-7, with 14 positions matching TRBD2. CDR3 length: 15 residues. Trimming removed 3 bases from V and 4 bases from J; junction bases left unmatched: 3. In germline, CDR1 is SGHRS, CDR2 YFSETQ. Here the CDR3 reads CASSSRTSGRYEQYF. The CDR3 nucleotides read TGCGCCAGCAGCTCTAGGACTAGCGGGAGGTACGAGCAGTACTTC.

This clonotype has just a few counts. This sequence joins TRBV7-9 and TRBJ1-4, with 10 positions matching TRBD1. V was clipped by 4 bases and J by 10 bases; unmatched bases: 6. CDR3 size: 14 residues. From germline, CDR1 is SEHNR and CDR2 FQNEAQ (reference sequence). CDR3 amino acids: CASSSGQGFGKLFF. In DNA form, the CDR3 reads TGTGCCAGCAGCTCGGGACAGGGGTTCGGAAAACTGTTTTTT.

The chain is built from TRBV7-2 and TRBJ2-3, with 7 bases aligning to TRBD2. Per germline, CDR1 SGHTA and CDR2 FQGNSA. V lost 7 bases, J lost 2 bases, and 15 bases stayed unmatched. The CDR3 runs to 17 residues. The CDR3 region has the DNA TGTGCCAGCACCCCGGCATCTTCGCGGGAGATCACAGATACGCAGTATTTT. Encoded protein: CASTPASSREITDTQYF.

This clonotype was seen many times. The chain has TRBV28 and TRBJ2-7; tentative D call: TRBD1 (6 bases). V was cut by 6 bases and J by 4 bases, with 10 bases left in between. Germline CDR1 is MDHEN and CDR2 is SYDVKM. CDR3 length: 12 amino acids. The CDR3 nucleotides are TGTGCCAGCAGGGGAGACAGGTACGAGCAGTACTTC. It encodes CASRGDRYEQYF.

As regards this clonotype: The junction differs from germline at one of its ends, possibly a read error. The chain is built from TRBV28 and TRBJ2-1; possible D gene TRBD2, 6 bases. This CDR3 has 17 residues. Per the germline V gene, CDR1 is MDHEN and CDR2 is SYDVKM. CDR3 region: CVSRVPGLSVSSNEQFF. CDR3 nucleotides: TGTGTCAGCAGGGTGCCGGGACTCTCTGTTTCTTCCAATGAGCAGTTCTTC.

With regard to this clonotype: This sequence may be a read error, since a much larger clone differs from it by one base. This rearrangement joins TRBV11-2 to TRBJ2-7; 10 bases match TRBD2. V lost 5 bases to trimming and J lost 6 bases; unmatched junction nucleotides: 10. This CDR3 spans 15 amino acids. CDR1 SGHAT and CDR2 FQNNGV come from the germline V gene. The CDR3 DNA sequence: TGTGCCAGCAGCCCCCCCCTAGCGGGAGCTGGCGAGCAGTACTTC. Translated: CASSPPLAGAGEQYF.

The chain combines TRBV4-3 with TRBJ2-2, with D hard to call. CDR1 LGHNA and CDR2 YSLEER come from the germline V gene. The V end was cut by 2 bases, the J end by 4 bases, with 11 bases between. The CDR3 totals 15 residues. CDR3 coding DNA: TGCGCCAGCAGCCAAAGGATTACCTTCACCGGGGAGCTGTTTTTT. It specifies CASSQRITFTGELFF.

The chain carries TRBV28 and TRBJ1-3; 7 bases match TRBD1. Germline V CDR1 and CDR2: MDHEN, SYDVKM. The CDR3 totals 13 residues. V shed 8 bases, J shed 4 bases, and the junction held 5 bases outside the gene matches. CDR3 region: CASWQGVGNTIYF. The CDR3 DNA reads TGTGCCAGCTGGCAGGGGGTAGGAAACACCATATATTTT.

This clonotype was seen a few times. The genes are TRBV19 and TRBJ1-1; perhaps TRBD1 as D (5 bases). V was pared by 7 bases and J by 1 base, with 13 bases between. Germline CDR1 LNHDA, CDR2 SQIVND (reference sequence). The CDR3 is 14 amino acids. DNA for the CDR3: TGTGCCAGTACCCGGGGGGATTCGAACACTGAAGCTTTCTTT. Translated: CASTRGDSNTEAFF. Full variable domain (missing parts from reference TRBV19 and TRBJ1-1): DGGITQSPKYLFRKEGQNVTLSCEQNLNHDAMYWYRQDPGQGLRLIYYSQIVNDFQKGDIAEGYSVSREKKESFPLTVTSAQKNPTAFYLCASTRGDSNTEAFFGQGTRLTVV.

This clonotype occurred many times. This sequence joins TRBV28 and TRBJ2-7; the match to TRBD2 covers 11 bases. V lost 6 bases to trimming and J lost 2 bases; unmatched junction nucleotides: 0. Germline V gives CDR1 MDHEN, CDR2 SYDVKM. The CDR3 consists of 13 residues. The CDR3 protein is CASRLAGAYEQYF. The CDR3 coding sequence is TGTGCCAGCAGACTAGCGGGGGCCTACGAGCAGTACTTC.

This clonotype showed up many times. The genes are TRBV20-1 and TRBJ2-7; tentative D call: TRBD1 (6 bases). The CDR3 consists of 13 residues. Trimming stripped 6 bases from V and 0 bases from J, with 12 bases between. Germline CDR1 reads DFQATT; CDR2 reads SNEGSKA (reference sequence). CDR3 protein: CSARGSSSYEQYF. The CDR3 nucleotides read TGCAGTGCGAGGGGGTCGAGCTCCTACGAGCAGTACTTC.

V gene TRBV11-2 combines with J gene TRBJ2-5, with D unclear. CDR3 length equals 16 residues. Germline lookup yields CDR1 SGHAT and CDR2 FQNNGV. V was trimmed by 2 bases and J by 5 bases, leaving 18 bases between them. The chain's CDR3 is CASSLSRQNLWETQYF. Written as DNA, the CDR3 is TGTGCCAGCAGCTTAAGTAGGCAGAACTTATGGGAGACCCAGTACTTC.

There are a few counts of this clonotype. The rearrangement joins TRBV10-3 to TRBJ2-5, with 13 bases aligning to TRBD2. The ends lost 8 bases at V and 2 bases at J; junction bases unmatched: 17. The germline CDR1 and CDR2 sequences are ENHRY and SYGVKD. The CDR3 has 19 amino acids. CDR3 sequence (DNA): TGTGCCATCGCAGCGAGGGACAGTACTAGCGGGGGGGGGCAAGAGACCCAGTACTTC. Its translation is CAIAARDSTSGGGQETQYF.

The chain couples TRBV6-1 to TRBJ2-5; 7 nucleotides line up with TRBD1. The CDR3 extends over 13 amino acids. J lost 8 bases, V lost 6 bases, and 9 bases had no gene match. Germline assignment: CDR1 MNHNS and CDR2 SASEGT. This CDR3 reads CASSRGQDFTQYF. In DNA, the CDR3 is TGTGCCAGCAGCCGCGGACAGGATTTTACCCAGTACTTC.

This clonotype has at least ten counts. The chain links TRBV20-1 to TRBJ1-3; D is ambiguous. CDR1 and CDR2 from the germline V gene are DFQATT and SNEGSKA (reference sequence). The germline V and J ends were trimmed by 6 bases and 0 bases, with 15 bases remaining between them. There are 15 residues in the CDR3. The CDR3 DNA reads TGCAGTGCCATACCGATCCGGGGCTCTGGAAACACCATATATTTT. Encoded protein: CSAIPIRGSGNTIYF.

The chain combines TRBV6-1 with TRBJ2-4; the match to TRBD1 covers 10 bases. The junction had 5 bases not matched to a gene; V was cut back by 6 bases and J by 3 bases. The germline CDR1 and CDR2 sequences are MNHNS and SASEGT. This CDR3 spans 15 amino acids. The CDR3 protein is CASRPGQGYKNIQYF. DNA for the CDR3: TGTGCCAGCAGACCGGGACAGGGGTACAAAAACATTCAGTACTTC.